This paragraph reports one T cell receptor (beta chain). Its antigen is not known. Mouse germline and gene names are used. Read sequence stops 1 residue before the CDR3 end, and the germline J gene provides the missing end. Other DNA sequences in the same sample also yield this CDR3. The protocol was immunoSEQ multiplex PCR, while the TCRdb copy is restricted to in-frame clones and leaves out a portion. The table includes approximately 50,000 clones, about three quarters detected once. This sample was included in a study of tissue T cells after allogeneic stem cell transplantation. Germline CDR1 reads NNHNN; CDR2 reads SYGAGS (reference sequence). The CDR3 is 15 amino acids. V gave up 2 bases and J gave up 0 bases; unmatched junction bases: 0. Study results and caveats: Across patients, clones rarely overlapped, yet motif clusters were shared tissue-specifically. The study did not identify alloreactive or antigen-specific tissue TCRs, and some clones might be persisting host cells.

Sample: sorted cells pooled from one or two spleens. The chain recombines TRBV13-2 with TRBJ2-4, with 10 nucleotides matching TRBD2. This receptor was obtained from a pool of C57BL/6 mice in good health. The CDR3 reads CASGELGGSQNTLYF. The sequenced CDR3 bases are TGTGCCAGCGGTGAACTGGGGGGGAGTCAAAACACCTTGTAC.